Reported below is one T cell receptor (beta chain). The data belong to a study of blood T cell repertoires in COVID-19. Study background: COVID-19 samples from acute and convalescent phases originated in the United States, Italy and Spain. PBMCs, B-cell-depleted T cells, or T cells were the source of the cDNA or gDNA that made up the material.

CDR3 size: 13 residues. The V end lost 5 bases, the J end lost 6 bases, and 12 bases lay between the germline ends. The germline V gene encodes CDR1 SEHNR and CDR2 FQNEAQ (reference sequence). As processed by the authors: By means of reference gene primer amplification, nucleated cell counts were estimated. Sequencing used immunoSEQ multiplex PCR; TCRdb keeps in-frame clones, though not all of them. That table is the source of V, J and clone size, and D and trimming were worked out from the DNA. The sample records more than 300,000 clones, roughly 88% being singletons. The chain employs TRBV7-9 and TRBJ2-3; maybe TRBD1 (5 bases). Sequencing was performed on peripheral blood. The origin of this receptor is a woman between 50 and 59 years old with acute or convalescent COVID-19. CDR3 DNA: TGTGCCAGCAGCCAAGAGGCAGGGGATACGCAGTATTTT. Translated, it gives CASSQEAGDTQYF.